A selection of T cell receptor beta chains follows, all from one sample in a study of blood T cell repertoires in COVID-19. The repertoire was sequenced with immunoSEQ multiplex PCR; TCRdb's copy has only in-frame clones and lacks some. The sample contains a few hundred thousand clones, around 90% of which appear only once. Sequencing was performed on peripheral blood. The receptor source for this set is a man over 45 with acute or convalescent COVID-19. The CDR3 runs from the conserved cysteine through the conserved F or W. The D gene is left open where the match is weak. Clone size is stated in some rows and not others, as once, few, many or a class when expanded.

d_gene,j_gene,v_gene,abundance,CDR3nt,CDR3aa
TRBD2,TRBJ2-1,TRBV30,.,TGTGCCGGGGCGACTAGCGGGAACAATGAGCAGTTCTTC,CAGATSGNNEQFF
TRBD1,TRBJ1-2,TRBV7-9,.,TGTGCCAGCAGCTACGGACAGGGAAACCCCTATGGCTACACCTTC,CASSYGQGNPYGYTF
.,TRBJ1-1,TRBV12-3/TRBV12-4,.,TGTGCCAGCAGTTTACAAATGAACACTGAAGCTTTCTTT,CASSLQMNTEAFF
.,TRBJ2-5,TRBV21-1,.,TGTGCCAGCAGGCGTACTACAGGGGGCCTCCAAGAGACCCAGTACTTC,CASRRTTGGLQETQYF
.,TRBJ2-7,TRBV19,once,TGTGCCAGTAGTATGTCCACCTACCCCTACGAGCAGTACTTC,CASSMSTYPYEQYF
.,TRBJ1-1,TRBV11-3,.,TGTGCCAGCAGCCCAACAGAGAACACTGAAGCTTTCTTT,CASSPTENTEAFF
.,TRBJ2-1,TRBV10-1,.,TGCGCCAGCAGTAAAGCATCCGGGACAACCTACAATGAGCAGTTCTTC,CASSKASGTTYNEQFF
TRBD1,TRBJ2-5,TRBV10-3,.,TGTGCCACACGAGGGACAGAGCAAGAGACCCAGTACTTC,CATRGTEQETQYF
.,TRBJ1-5,TRBV19,.,TGTGCCAGTAGTTATGGCACCCCAAGTCAGCCCCAGCATTTT,CASSYGTPSQPQHF
.,TRBJ1-2,TRBV6-5,.,TGTGCCAGCAGTAGAAGTCGACAAGCTTATGGCTACACCTTC,CASSRSRQAYGYTF
.,TRBJ2-1,TRBV11-3,.,TGTGCCAGCAGCATGGGAAGGGGCAGCAATGAGCAGTTCTTC,CASSMGRGSNEQFF
TRBD1,TRBJ2-1,TRBV29-1,.,TGCAGCGTTGGTCAGGGGGTCTCCTACAATGAGCAGTTCTTC,CSVGQGVSYNEQFF
TRBD1,TRBJ2-1,TRBV11-2,.,TGTGCCAGCAGCGGAGGACAGGGGAATGAGCAGTTCTTC,CASSGGQGNEQFF